This T cell receptor (beta chain) was captured in a study of Ad26.COV2.S vaccination and SARS-CoV-2 variants. The overall study: Dosing was one shot or two shots 56 days apart. General study findings and limits: Substantial breadth in spike-specific CD8+ and CD4+ T cell responses was reportedly seen after vaccination.

To note about this clone: Its antigen is unidentified.

Treatment meaning: roughly 20 received Ad26.COV2.S at low or high dose, single or two shots; five or six received placebo; per-sample allocation not given. Collection of the samples took place on day 63 after the first injection of vaccine or placebo. Measured with immunoSEQ multiplex PCR; TCRdb has only the in-frame clones, and not every one. This sample has around 300,000 clones, with 88% found just once. Sequencing was performed on peripheral blood, taken in a trial of Ad26.COV2.S vaccine versus placebo. This sequence originates from a person between 18 and 65 years old who received the Ad26.COV2.S COVID-19 vaccine or a placebo.

The CDR3 DNA follows: TGTGCCACCAGCAGAGTCAACAGGGAGATAATTAGCAATCAGCCCCAGCATTTT. Its translation: CATSRVNREIISNQPQHF. The chain links TRBV15 to TRBJ1-5; possibly TRBD1 for D (6 bases). V gave up 1 base and J gave up 0 bases, with 16 bases separating them. In germline, CDR1 is LNHNV, CDR2 YYDKDF (reference sequence). The CDR3 has 18 residues.